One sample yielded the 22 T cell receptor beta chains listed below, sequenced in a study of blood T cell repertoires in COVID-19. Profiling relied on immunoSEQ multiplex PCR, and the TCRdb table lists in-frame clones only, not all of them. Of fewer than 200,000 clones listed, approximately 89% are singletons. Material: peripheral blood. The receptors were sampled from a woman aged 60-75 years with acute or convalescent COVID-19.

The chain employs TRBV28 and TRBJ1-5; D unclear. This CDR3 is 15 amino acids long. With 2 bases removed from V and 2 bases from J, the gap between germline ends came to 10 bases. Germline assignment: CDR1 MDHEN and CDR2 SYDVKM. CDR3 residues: CASSLEGRGNQPQHF. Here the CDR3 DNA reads TGTGCCAGCAGTTTAGAGGGTAGGGGCAATCAGCCCCAGCATTTT. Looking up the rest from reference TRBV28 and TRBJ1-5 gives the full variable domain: DVKVTQSSRYLVKRTGEKVFLECVQDMDHENMFWYRQDPGLGLRLIYFSYDVKMKEKGDIPEGYSVSREKKERFSLILESASTNQTSMYLCASSLEGRGNQPQHFGDGTRLSIL.

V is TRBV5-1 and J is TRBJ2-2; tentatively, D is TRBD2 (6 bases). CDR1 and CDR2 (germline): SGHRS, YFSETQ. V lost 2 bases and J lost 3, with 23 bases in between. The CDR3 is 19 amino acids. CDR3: CASSFSAGSTWGDTGELFF. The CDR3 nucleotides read TGCGCCAGCAGCTTTTCCGCGGGGTCCACCTGGGGAGACACCGGGGAGCTGTTTTTT.

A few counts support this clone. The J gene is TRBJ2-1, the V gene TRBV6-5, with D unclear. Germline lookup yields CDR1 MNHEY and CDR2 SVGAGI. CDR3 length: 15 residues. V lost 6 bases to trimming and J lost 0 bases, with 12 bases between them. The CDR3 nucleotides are TGTGCCAGCAGGGGTCAGCGAAGCTCCTACAATGAGCAGTTCTTC. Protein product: CASRGQRSSYNEQFF.

This CDR3 is CASGTAPNQPQHF. The CDR3 DNA sequence: TGTGCCAGTGGGACAGCGCCTAATCAGCCCCAGCATTTT. The genes are TRBV19 and TRBJ1-5, with 7 bases that match TRBD1. The trim removed 8 bases at V and 4 bases at J, leaving 5 bases unmatched. Germline-derived CDR1 and CDR2 are LNHDA and SQIVND (reference sequence). This CDR3 spans 13 amino acids.

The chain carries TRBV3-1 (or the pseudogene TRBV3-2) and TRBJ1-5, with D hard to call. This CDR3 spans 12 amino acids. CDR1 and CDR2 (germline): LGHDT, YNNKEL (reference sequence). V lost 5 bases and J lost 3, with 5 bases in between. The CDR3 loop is CASSSLNQPQHF. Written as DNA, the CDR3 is TGTGCCAGCAGCTCACTCAATCAGCCCCAGCATTTT.

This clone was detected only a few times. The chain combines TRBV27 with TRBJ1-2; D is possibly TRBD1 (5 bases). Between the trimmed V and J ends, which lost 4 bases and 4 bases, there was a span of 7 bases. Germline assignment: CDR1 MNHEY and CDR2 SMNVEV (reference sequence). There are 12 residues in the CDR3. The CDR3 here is CASSSGGYGYTF. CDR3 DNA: TGTGCCAGCAGTTCGGGGGGCTATGGCTACACCTTC.

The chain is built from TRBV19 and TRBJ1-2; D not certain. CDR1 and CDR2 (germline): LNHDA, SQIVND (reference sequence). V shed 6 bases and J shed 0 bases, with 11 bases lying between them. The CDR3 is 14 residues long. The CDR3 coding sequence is TGTGCCAGTAGAAAGGTCCAGGCTAACTATGGCTACACCTTC. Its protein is CASRKVQANYGYTF.

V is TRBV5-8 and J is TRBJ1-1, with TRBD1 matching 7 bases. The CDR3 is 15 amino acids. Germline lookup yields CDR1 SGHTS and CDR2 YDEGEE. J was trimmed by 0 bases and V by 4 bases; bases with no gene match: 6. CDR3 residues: CASSPHRGMNTEAFF. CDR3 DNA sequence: TGTGCCAGCAGCCCCCACAGGGGAATGAACACTGAAGCTTTCTTT.

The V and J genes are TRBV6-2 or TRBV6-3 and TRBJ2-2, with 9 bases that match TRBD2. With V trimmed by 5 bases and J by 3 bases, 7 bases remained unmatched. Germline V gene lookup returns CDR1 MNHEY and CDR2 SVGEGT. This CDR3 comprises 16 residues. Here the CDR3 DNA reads TGTGCCAGCAGTCTTTTAGCGGGAGTAGACACCGGGGAGCTGTTTTTT. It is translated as CASSLLAGVDTGELFF.

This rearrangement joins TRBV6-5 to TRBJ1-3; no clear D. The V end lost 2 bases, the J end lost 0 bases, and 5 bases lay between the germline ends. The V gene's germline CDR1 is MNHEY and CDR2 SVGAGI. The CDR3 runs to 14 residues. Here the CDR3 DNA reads TGTGCCAGCAGTTACAAGCCCTCTGGAAACACCATATATTTT. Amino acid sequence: CASSYKPSGNTIYF.

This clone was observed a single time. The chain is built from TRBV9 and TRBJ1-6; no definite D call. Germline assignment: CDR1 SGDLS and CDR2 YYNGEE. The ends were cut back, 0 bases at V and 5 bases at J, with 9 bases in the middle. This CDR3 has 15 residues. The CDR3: CASSVDGANNSPLHF. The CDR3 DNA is TGTGCCAGCAGCGTAGATGGAGCTAATAATTCACCCCTCCACTTT.

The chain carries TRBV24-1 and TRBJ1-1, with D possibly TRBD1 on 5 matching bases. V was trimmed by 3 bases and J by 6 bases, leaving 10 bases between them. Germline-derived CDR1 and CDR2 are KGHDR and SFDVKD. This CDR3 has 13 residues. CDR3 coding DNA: TGTGCCACCAGTGATGCAGGGCGCTCTGAAGCTTTCTTT. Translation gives CATSDAGRSEAFF.

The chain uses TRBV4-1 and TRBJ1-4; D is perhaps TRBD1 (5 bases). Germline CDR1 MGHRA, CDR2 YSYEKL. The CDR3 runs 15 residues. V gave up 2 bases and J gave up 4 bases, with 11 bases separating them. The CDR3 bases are TGCGCCAGCAGCCAACCGGGACTGAGTAATGAAAAACTGTTTTTT. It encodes CASSQPGLSNEKLFF.

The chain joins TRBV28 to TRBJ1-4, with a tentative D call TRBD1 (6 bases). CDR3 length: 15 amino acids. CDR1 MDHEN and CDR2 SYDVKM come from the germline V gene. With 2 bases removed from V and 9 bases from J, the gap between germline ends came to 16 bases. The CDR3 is CASSLGGARGKKLFF. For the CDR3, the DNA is TGTGCCAGCAGTTTAGGGGGGGCTCGTGGAAAAAAACTGTTTTTT.

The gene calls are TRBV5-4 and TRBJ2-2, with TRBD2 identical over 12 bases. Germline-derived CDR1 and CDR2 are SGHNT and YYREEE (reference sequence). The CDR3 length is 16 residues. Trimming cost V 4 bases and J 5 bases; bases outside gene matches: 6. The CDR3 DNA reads TGTGCCAGCAGCAGGTCCGGGACTAGCGGGACCGGGGAGCTGTTTTTT. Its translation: CASSRSGTSGTGELFF.

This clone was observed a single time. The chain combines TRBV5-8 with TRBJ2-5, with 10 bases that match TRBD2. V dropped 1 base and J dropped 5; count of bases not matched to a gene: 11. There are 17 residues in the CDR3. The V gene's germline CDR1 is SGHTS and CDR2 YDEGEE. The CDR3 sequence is CASSLIPSGSGRETQYF. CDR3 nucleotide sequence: TGTGCCAGCAGCTTGATTCCTAGCGGGAGCGGGCGGGAGACCCAGTACTTC.

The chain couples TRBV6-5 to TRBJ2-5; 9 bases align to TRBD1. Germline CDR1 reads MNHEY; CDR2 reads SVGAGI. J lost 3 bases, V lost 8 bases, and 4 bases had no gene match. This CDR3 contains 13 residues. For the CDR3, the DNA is TGTGCCAGCGGATGGACAGGGGAAGAGACCCAGTACTTC. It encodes CASGWTGEETQYF.

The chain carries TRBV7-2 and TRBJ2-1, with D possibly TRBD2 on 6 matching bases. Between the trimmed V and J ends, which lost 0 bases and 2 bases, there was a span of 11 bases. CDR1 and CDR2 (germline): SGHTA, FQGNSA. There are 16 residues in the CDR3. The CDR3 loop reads CASSLAGSGTYNEQFF. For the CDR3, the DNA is TGTGCCAGCAGCTTAGCGGGTAGCGGAACCTACAATGAGCAGTTCTTC.

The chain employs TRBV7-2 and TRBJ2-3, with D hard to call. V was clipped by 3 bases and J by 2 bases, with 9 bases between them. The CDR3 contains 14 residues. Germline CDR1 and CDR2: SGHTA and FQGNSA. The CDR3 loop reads CASSLGYFTDTQYF. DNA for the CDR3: TGTGCCAGCAGCTTGGGCTACTTCACAGATACGCAGTATTTT.

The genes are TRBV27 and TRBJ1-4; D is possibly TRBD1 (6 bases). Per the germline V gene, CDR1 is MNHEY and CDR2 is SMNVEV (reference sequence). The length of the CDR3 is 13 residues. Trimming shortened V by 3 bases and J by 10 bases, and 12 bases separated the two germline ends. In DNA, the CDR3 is TGTGCCAGCAGTTTGTACAGGGAGGGAAAACTGTTTTTT. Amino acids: CASSLYREGKLFF. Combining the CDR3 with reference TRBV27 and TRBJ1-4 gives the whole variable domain EAQVTQNPRYLITVTGKKLTVTCSQNMNHEYMSWYRQDPGLGLRQIYYSMNVEVTDKGDVPEGYKVSRKEKRNFPLILESPSPNQTSLYFCASSLYREGKLFFGSGTQLSVL.

CDR3 amino acids: CASRRAAAGRVDGYTF. The CDR3 bases are TGTGCCAGTAGAAGGGCAGCAGCCGGCAGGGTGGATGGCTACACCTTC. The genes are TRBV19 and TRBJ1-2, with a possible D match to TRBD1 (5 bases). V lost 6 bases and J lost 6, with 23 bases in between. CDR1 LNHDA and CDR2 SQIVND come from the germline V gene (reference sequence). This CDR3 has 16 amino acids.

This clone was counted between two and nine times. The CDR3 sequence is CASSMTSGNEQFF. Written as DNA, the CDR3 is TGTGCCAGTAGTATGACTAGCGGGAATGAGCAGTTCTTC. The chain links TRBV19 to TRBJ2-1; the match to TRBD2 covers 10 bases. The CDR3 is 13 residues long. V trimming: 3 bases; J trimming: 7 bases; junction bases outside the gene matches: 0. Germline V gene lookup returns CDR1 LNHDA and CDR2 SQIVND (reference sequence).